The 10 T cell receptor beta chains listed next were all sequenced from one sample in a study of blood T cell repertoires in COVID-19. Assay: immunoSEQ multiplex PCR; the TCRdb copy retains only in-frame clones and omits some. The sample contains 120,000 to 150,000 clones, roughly 87% of which appear only once. Sequencing used PBMCs or T cells enriched from blood (not recorded which). These receptors all come from a middle-aged woman who had been exposed to COVID-19.

The chain carries TRBV5-4 and TRBJ1-2, with 9 bases identical to TRBD1. V was clipped by 4 bases and J by 11 bases; unmatched bases: 9. CDR1 and CDR2 from the germline V gene are SGHNT and YYREEE (reference sequence). This CDR3 region has 13 residues. The CDR3 protein is CASSQDRGSWYTF. The CDR3 DNA reads TGTGCCAGCAGCCAAGACAGGGGGTCATGGTACACCTTC.

The gene calls are TRBV3-1 (or the pseudogene TRBV3-2) and TRBJ2-7; 7 bases line up with TRBD1. The ends lost 0 bases at V and 6 bases at J; junction bases unmatched: 8. This CDR3 region has 15 residues. Per the germline V gene, CDR1 is LGHDT and CDR2 is YNNKEL (reference sequence). This CDR3 is CASSQDVGGQSEQYF. The DNA of the CDR3 is TGTGCCAGCAGCCAAGATGTAGGGGGCCAAAGCGAGCAGTACTTC.

This chain connects TRBV9 to TRBJ1-2; D gene ambiguous. Trimming left V 1 base short and J 1 base short, with 11 bases between. CDR3 length equals 15 residues. CDR1 SGDLS and CDR2 YYNGEE come from the germline V gene. The CDR3 region is CASSVNSQLNYGYTF. The CDR3 DNA reads as TGTGCCAGCAGCGTAAACAGCCAACTTAACTATGGCTACACCTTC.

This clone showed up just a few times. J is TRBJ2-3 and V is TRBV10-1; D is ambiguous. The ends were cut back, 6 bases at V and 5 bases at J, with 12 bases in the middle. Per germline, CDR1 WNHNN and CDR2 SYGVQD (reference sequence). CDR3 length: 13 residues. CDR3 amino acids: CASSATVGDTQYF. CDR3 coding DNA: TGCGCCAGCAGCGCAACAGTAGGAGATACGCAGTATTTT.

J is TRBJ1-2 and V is TRBV5-1; D perhaps matches TRBD1 (5 bases). The germline V and J ends were trimmed by 2 bases and 8 bases, with 16 bases remaining between them. The CDR3 has 14 amino acids. Germline V CDR1 and CDR2: SGHRS, YFSETQ. CDR3 coding DNA: TGCGCCAGCAGCTTCCAGGGCCTTATGGAAGGCTACACCTTC. It specifies CASSFQGLMEGYTF.

The CDR3 nucleotides are TGCGCCAGCAAAACAGGGGAGCGGGCCTATGGCTACACCTTC. Translated, it gives CASKTGERAYGYTF. The chain combines TRBV5-1 with TRBJ1-2; 7 bases are shared with TRBD1. Germline V gene data show CDR1 as SGHRS and CDR2 as YFSETQ. The CDR3 runs 14 residues. Trimming took 6 bases from V and 4 from J; bases not matched to a gene: 9. The whole variable domain, remainder taken from reference TRBV5-1 and TRBJ1-2, is KAGVTQTPRYLIKTRGQQVTLSCSPISGHRSVSWYQQTPGQGLQFLFEYFSETQRNKGNFPGRFSGRQFSNSRSEMNVSTLELGDSALYLCASKTGERAYGYTFGSGTRLTVV.

This clone is a singleton in its sample. The rearrangement uses TRBV2 and TRBJ1-4; D unclear. V was cut by 3 bases and J by 7 bases, with 18 bases left in between. The CDR3 loop spans 16 amino acids. The germline V gene encodes CDR1 SNHLY and CDR2 FYNNEI. The CDR3 bases are TGTGCCAGCAGTGATCCGCCGGGAAACACGGGTGAAAAACTGTTTTTT. Its protein product is CASSDPPGNTGEKLFF. Combining the CDR3 with reference TRBV2 and TRBJ1-4 gives the whole variable domain EPEVTQTPSHQVTQMGQEVILRCVPISNHLYFYWYRQILGQKVEFLVSFYNNEISEKSEIFDDQFSVERPDGSNFTLKIRSTKLEDSAMYFCASSDPPGNTGEKLFFGSGTQLSVL.

V gene TRBV4-3 combines with J gene TRBJ1-3; 8 bases match TRBD1. V lost 1 base to trimming and J lost 6 bases; unmatched junction nucleotides: 8. Germline CDR1 LGHNA, CDR2 YSLEER. The CDR3 totals 16 residues. CDR3 in amino acids: CASSQGARGLENTIYF. CDR3 coding DNA: TGCGCCAGCAGCCAAGGGGCCAGGGGGCTTGAAAACACCATATATTTT.

The J gene is TRBJ2-1, the V gene TRBV7-8; the D is unclear. Trimming removed 2 bases from V and 9 bases from J, with 11 bases in between. Germline CDR1 is SGHVS and CDR2 is FQNEAQ. The CDR3 is 13 amino acids. The CDR3 nucleotides are TGTGCCAGCAGCTTACGGTGGAGCGCTGAGCAGTTCTTC. Translation gives CASSLRWSAEQFF.

This clone was recorded once. The chain is built from TRBV9 and TRBJ1-4; TRBD1 agrees at 8 bases. The CDR3 totals 15 residues. With 2 bases clipped from V and 0 bases from J, the junction kept 0 bases outside the gene matches. The germline V gene encodes CDR1 SGDLS and CDR2 YYNGEE. CDR3 in amino acids: CASSVTGATNEKLFF. CDR3 coding DNA: TGTGCCAGCAGCGTGACAGGGGCAACTAATGAAAAACTGTTTTTT.